A single sample is the source of the 29 T cell receptor beta chains below, sequenced in a study of shared clonotypes between healthy human individuals (dated by TCRdb to 2019 to 2021). Library creation used the immunoSEQ multiplex PCR assay. As stored in TCRdb, this immuneACCESS dataset retains in-frame rearrangements with V and J assigned. A fraction of the clones does not appear; measured against another copy, unresolved V genes explain less than half of the discrepancy, and the remainder lacks a known reason. The sample has some 300,000 clones on record, less than 75% of them singletons. The ten largest make up more than 9% of the sample. The sample comprised memory CD4+ T cells sorted from blood. This specimen's cell subset or site label, per the study, means: CD45RA-negative fraction. These receptors were taken from a man aged 30 to 39 in good health.

The genes are TRBV28 and TRBJ1-1, with D possibly TRBD1 on 6 matching bases. The CDR3 is 17 residues long. Germline-derived CDR1 and CDR2 are MDHEN and SYDVKM. V dropped 2 bases and J dropped 5 bases, with 21 bases sitting between them. DNA of the CDR3: TGTGCCAGCAGTTTAGTGAAAGGGGGAGGAAGAGGTACTGAAGCTTTCTTT. Protein sequence: CASSLVKGGGRGTEAFF.

This clone was seen more than once but under ten times. The rearrangement uses TRBV5-1 and TRBJ2-1; a weak D match, TRBD1 (6 bases). Germline values: CDR1 SGHRS, CDR2 YFSETQ. The CDR3 runs to 15 residues. Trimming cost V 5 bases and J 6 bases, with 18 bases left between them. CDR3 DNA sequence: TGCGCCAGCAGAAAAGGACCCTTACAGGGCAATGAGCAGTTCTTC. This encodes CASRKGPLQGNEQFF. The whole variable domain, remainder taken from reference TRBV5-1 and TRBJ2-1, is KAGVTQTPRYLIKTRGQQVTLSCSPISGHRSVSWYQQTPGQGLQFLFEYFSETQRNKGNFPGRFSGRQFSNSRSEMNVSTLELGDSALYLCASRKGPLQGNEQFFGPGTRLTVL.

This clone was observed a handful of times. The rearrangement joins TRBV2 to TRBJ2-1; 14 bases map to TRBD2. This CDR3 region has 20 residues. Trimming took 7 bases from V and 0 from J; bases not matched to a gene: 14. Germline CDR1 and CDR2: SNHLY and FYNNEI. The CDR3 spells CASNPGGTSGRVLSYNEQFF. The CDR3 DNA is TGTGCCAGCAACCCCGGAGGGACTAGCGGGAGAGTTCTCTCCTACAATGAGCAGTTCTTC.

This clone was seen a few times. V is TRBV29-1 and J is TRBJ2-1; D call uncertain. Trimming left V 7 bases short and J 5 bases short, with 6 bases between. Germline lookup yields CDR1 SQVTM and CDR2 ANQGSEA. This CDR3 has 10 amino acids. CDR3 loop: CSAFDNEQFF. For the CDR3, the DNA is TGCAGCGCCTTCGACAATGAGCAGTTCTTC.

This chain connects TRBV20-1 to TRBJ1-2; D call uncertain. V was trimmed by 3 bases and J by 6 bases, leaving 8 bases between them. Germline V lookup: CDR1 DFQATT, CDR2 SNEGSKA (reference sequence). The CDR3 is 11 residues long. Here the CDR3 reads CSASKGHGYTF. As DNA, the CDR3 is TGCAGTGCTAGTAAGGGTCATGGCTACACCTTC.

The chain employs TRBV5-1 and TRBJ1-5; 7 bases match TRBD1. The V and J ends lost 4 bases and 2 bases, in that order; junction bases with no gene match: 3. The CDR3 runs 14 residues. The germline V gene encodes CDR1 SGHRS and CDR2 YFSETQ. The CDR3 nucleotides read TGCGCCAGCAGCCCTGACAGGGGCAATCAGCCCCAGCATTTT. Amino acid sequence: CASSPDRGNQPQHF. Full variable domain (rest looked up from reference TRBV5-1 and TRBJ1-5): KAGVTQTPRYLIKTRGQQVTLSCSPISGHRSVSWYQQTPGQGLQFLFEYFSETQRNKGNFPGRFSGRQFSNSRSEMNVSTLELGDSALYLCASSPDRGNQPQHFGDGTRLSIL.

The table lists this clone with a few counts. One junction end disagrees with the germline gene, perhaps due to a read error. This chain joins TRBV2 and TRBJ2-6, with 8 bases identical to TRBD1. The germline V gene has CDR1 SNHLY and CDR2 FYNNEI. The CDR3 has 12 amino acids. DNA for the CDR3: TGTGCCAGCACTGCCACAGGGGGGACCTTCTCTTTC. Translated, it gives CASTATGGTFSF. The full variable domain, its missing parts supplied by reference TRBV2 and TRBJ2-6, is EPEVTQTPSHQVTQMGQEVILRCVPISNHLYFYWYRQILGQKVEFLVSFYNNEISEKSEIFDDQFSVERPDGSNFTLKIRSTKLEDSAMYFCASTATGGTFSFGAGSRLTVL.

This clone has a handful of counts. The genes are TRBV11-2 and TRBJ2-1, with D perhaps matching TRBD2 (5 bases). The CDR3 has 18 amino acids. From germline, CDR1 is SGHAT and CDR2 FQNNGV. Trimming took 2 bases from V and 0 from J, leaving 17 bases between them. CDR3 sequence: CASSLIRSRGISYNEQFF. The CDR3 DNA sequence: TGTGCCAGCAGCTTAATTCGTTCGAGAGGGATCTCCTACAATGAGCAGTTCTTC.

Comments on this clone: Other DNA sequences in the sample encode the same CDR3. The V call is TRBV5-6, the J call TRBJ2-7; 8 bases are shared with TRBD1. V gave up 4 bases and J gave up 3 bases; unmatched junction bases: 9. This CDR3 contains 15 residues. Germline V gives CDR1 SGHDT, CDR2 YYEEEE. Here the CDR3 reads CASSLGLGQDYEQYF. The CDR3 DNA sequence: TGTGCCAGCAGCCTGGGGTTGGGACAGGACTACGAGCAGTACTTC.

For the CDR3, the DNA is TGTGCCTGGAGTGTGCTGGGAAACATTCAGTACTTC. Its translation is CAWSVLGNIQYF. The V gene is TRBV30, the J gene TRBJ2-4; D gene unclear. Germline V gene data show CDR1 as GTSNPN and CDR2 as SVGIG (reference sequence). This CDR3 spans 12 amino acids. V was clipped by 0 bases and J by 6 bases, with 6 bases between them.

This chain joins TRBV4-3 and TRBJ2-5, with 7 bases that match TRBD1. The trim removed 0 bases at V and 6 bases at J, leaving 7 bases unmatched. CDR1 is LGHNA, CDR2 YSLEER, per germline. CDR3 length: 15 residues. The CDR3 DNA reads as TGCGCCAGCAGCCAAGATCATTCAAGGGGGCAGACCCAGTACTTC. It codes for CASSQDHSRGQTQYF.

The chain employs TRBV5-1 and TRBJ2-1, with TRBD2 matching over 9 bases. V trimming: 3 bases; J trimming: 3 bases; junction bases outside the gene matches: 4. Germline V gives CDR1 SGHRS, CDR2 YFSETQ. This CDR3 has 15 residues. The DNA for the CDR3 is TGCGCCAGCAGCTCAGGAGCGGGGGGCTACAATGAGCAGTTCTTC. This sequence encodes CASSSGAGGYNEQFF.

This sequence joins TRBV5-8 and TRBJ1-3, with unresolved D. Germline CDR1 SGHTS, CDR2 YDEGEE. The CDR3 sequence is 14 residues long. V shed 2 bases and J shed 4 bases, with 10 bases lying between them. The CDR3 nucleotides are TGTGCCAGCAGCTTCAGACTTGCCGGAAACACCATATATTTT. Translating gives CASSFRLAGNTIYF.

The gene calls are TRBV5-6 and TRBJ2-4; 7 bases agree with TRBD1. The trim removed 4 bases at V and 0 bases at J, leaving 10 bases unmatched. Germline CDR1 reads SGHDT; CDR2 reads YYEEEE. The CDR3 has 17 amino acids. The CDR3 DNA is TGTGCCAGCAGCCTCCTTACAGGGGCCCTAGCCAAAAACATTCAGTACTTC. Translated: CASSLLTGALAKNIQYF.

The gene calls are TRBV5-1 and TRBJ2-1, with 9 bases identical to TRBD2. The V gene's germline CDR1 is SGHRS and CDR2 YFSETQ. The CDR3 runs 18 residues. The V segment lost 1 base and the J segment 7 bases; nucleotides outside the gene matches: 15. The CDR3 nucleotides are TGCGCCAGCAGCTTGTTTCTCACCCTAGCGGGACTGAAAAATGAGCAGTTCTTC. This codes for CASSLFLTLAGLKNEQFF.

The J gene is TRBJ2-1, the V gene TRBV18; TRBD2 matches 7 bases. There are 16 residues in the CDR3. Germline values: CDR1 KGHSH, CDR2 LQKENI. With 4 bases clipped from V and 2 bases from J, the junction kept 8 bases outside the gene matches. The CDR3 bases are TGTGCCAGCTCACGCCCTAGCGGCAATACCTACAATGAGCAGTTCTTC. Residues: CASSRPSGNTYNEQFF. The variable domain in full, with the rest retrieved from reference TRBV18 and TRBJ2-1, is NAGVMQNPRHLVRRRGQEARLRCSPMKGHSHVYWYRQLPEEGLKFMVYLQKENIIDESGMPKERFSAEFPKEGPSILRIQQVVRGDSAAYFCASSRPSGNTYNEQFFGPGTRLTVL.

V usage is TRBV5-1 and J usage is TRBJ2-5, with D unresolved. Trimming pared 0 bases from V and 5 bases from J, leaving 11 bases between. CDR3 length: 14 residues. The germline V gene has CDR1 SGHRS and CDR2 YFSETQ. The CDR3 region is CASSLAWDVETQYF. As DNA, the CDR3 is TGCGCCAGCAGCTTGGCCTGGGATGTGGAGACCCAGTACTTC.

CDR3 DNA sequence: TGTGCCAGCAACAACGATCGGACAGGGCCAGCTTTCTTT. This sequence encodes CASNNDRTGPAFF. The chain couples TRBV7-9 to TRBJ1-1; the match to TRBD1 covers 8 bases. The CDR3 has 13 amino acids. Trimming at V came to 7 bases and at J to 10 bases, leaving 11 bases not matched to a gene. CDR1 and CDR2 (germline): SEHNR, FQNEAQ (reference sequence).

This clone was seen a single time. Distinct nucleotide sequences in the sample also encode this CDR3. The CDR3 DNA is TGTGCCAGCAGCGTAGGAAGGGGATATGGCTACACCTTC. It is translated as CASSVGRGYGYTF. This chain joins TRBV9 and TRBJ1-2; D may be TRBD1 (5 bases). CDR3 size: 13 residues. Germline CDR1 is SGDLS and CDR2 is YYNGEE. V was shortened by 0 bases and J by 5 bases, with 8 bases between the two germline ends.

The rearrangement links TRBV5-1 to TRBJ2-5; maybe TRBD1 (6 bases). Deletions cut 1 base from V and 2 bases from J, with 12 bases between. The germline V gene has CDR1 SGHRS and CDR2 YFSETQ. The CDR3 covers 15 residues. Here the CDR3 reads CASSLRTARQETQYF. Here the CDR3 DNA reads TGCGCCAGCAGCTTGCGGACAGCCCGACAAGAGACCCAGTACTTC. Filled out from reference TRBV5-1 and TRBJ2-5, the complete variable domain reads KAGVTQTPRYLIKTRGQQVTLSCSPISGHRSVSWYQQTPGQGLQFLFEYFSETQRNKGNFPGRFSGRQFSNSRSEMNVSTLELGDSALYLCASSLRTARQETQYFGPGTRLLVL.

The chain joins TRBV7-2 to TRBJ2-3; 9 bases agree with TRBD2. Germline CDR1 is SGHTA and CDR2 is FQGNSA. The CDR3 extends over 14 amino acids. V trimming: 6 bases; J trimming: 6 bases; junction bases outside the gene matches: 7. CDR3 region: CASRIAGVEDTQYF. Written as DNA, the CDR3 is TGTGCCAGCAGGATAGCGGGAGTCGAGGATACGCAGTATTTT.

The chain carries TRBV11-3 and TRBJ2-1; 13 bases fit TRBD2. Trimming removed 5 bases from V and 9 bases from J; junction bases left unmatched: 10. The CDR3 covers 16 residues. Germline V CDR1 and CDR2: SGHNT, YENEEA. The CDR3 protein is CASSPLWTSGSGEQFF. DNA for the CDR3: TGTGCCAGCAGCCCATTATGGACTAGCGGGAGTGGTGAGCAGTTCTTC.

V usage is TRBV14 and J usage is TRBJ2-7; D is unresolved. Trimming removed 0 bases at V and 5 bases at J, with 14 bases between. Per germline, CDR1 SGHDN and CDR2 FVKESK. CDR3 size: 15 residues. CDR3 bases: TGTGCCAGCAGCCAAGATACGGTAGGGTCCCACGAGCAGTACTTC. It encodes CASSQDTVGSHEQYF. Filled out from reference TRBV14 and TRBJ2-7, the complete variable domain reads EAGVTQFPSHSVIEKGQTVTLRCDPISGHDNLYWYRRVMGKEIKFLLHFVKESKQDESGMPNNRFLAERTGGTYSTLKVQPAELEDSGVYFCASSQDTVGSHEQYFGPGTRLTVT.

The genes are TRBV7-3 and TRBJ2-1; 10 bases are a match to TRBD1. This CDR3 is 13 amino acids long. Trimming removed 0 bases from V and 16 bases from J; junction bases left unmatched: 6. Looked up from germline, CDR1 is SGHTA and CDR2 is FQGTGA. In nucleotides, the CDR3 is TGTGCCAGCAGCTTAACAAACCGGGACAGGGGATTCTTC. Its protein product is CASSLTNRDRGFF.

V gene TRBV19 combines with J gene TRBJ2-7; D possibly corresponds to TRBD1 (7 bases). CDR3 size: 16 residues. From germline, CDR1 is LNHDA and CDR2 SQIVND (reference sequence). V was shortened by 4 bases and J by 4 bases, with 20 bases between the two germline ends. As DNA, the CDR3 is TGTGCCAGTAGTAGGGACGGCGGACCAGGGGGGTACGAGCAGTACTTC. It codes for CASSRDGGPGGYEQYF.

As to this clone: Other DNA sequences from this sample encode an identical CDR3 as well. The J gene is TRBJ2-7, the V gene TRBV28; D unclear. The CDR3 runs 12 residues. Germline lookup yields CDR1 MDHEN and CDR2 SYDVKM. With 3 bases removed from V and 6 bases from J, the gap between germline ends came to 9 bases. The CDR3 bases are TGTGCCAGCAGTTTGACCTCCAGCGAGCAGTACTTC. This encodes CASSLTSSEQYF.

V usage is TRBV6-5 and J usage is TRBJ2-7, with D tentatively TRBD1 (5 bases). Germline V gives CDR1 MNHEY, CDR2 SVGAGI. This CDR3 has 15 amino acids. The ends were cut back, 7 bases at V and 6 bases at J, with 22 bases in the middle. CDR3 protein: CASTYFRGRVGEQYF. The CDR3 coding sequence is TGTGCCAGCACCTACTTTAGGGGTCGAGTCGGCGAGCAGTACTTC.

This clone came up a few times. V is TRBV13 and J is TRBJ1-2; 9 bases fit TRBD1. CDR1 PRHDT and CDR2 FYEKMQ come from the germline V gene (reference sequence). V trimming: 3 bases; J trimming: 4 bases; junction bases outside the gene matches: 6. The CDR3 loop spans 15 amino acids. The CDR3 is CASSFNRGLTYGYTF. CDR3 DNA sequence: TGTGCCAGCAGCTTTAACAGGGGGCTGACCTATGGCTACACCTTC.

About this clone: Germline and junction disagree at one end, which may indicate a read error. The V and J genes are TRBV6-5 and TRBJ2-1; 7 bases fit TRBD2. The germline V gene has CDR1 MNHEY and CDR2 SVGAGI. This CDR3 region has 13 residues. The CDR3 sequence is CASSWEGPGERVF. CDR3 sequence (DNA): TGTGCCAGCAGTTGGGAGGGTCCGGGGGAGAGAGTCTTC.